This paragraph reports one TCR beta chain. The antigen is undetermined. Germline-derived CDR1 and CDR2 are SGHRS and YFSETQ. The V and J ends lost 1 base and 5 bases respectively, with 18 bases between them. The length of the CDR3 is 17 residues. The PCR ran on 60 Vbeta and 13 Jbeta primers. Profiling relied on immunoSEQ multiplex PCR, and the TCRdb table lists in-frame clones only, not all of them. The table shows fewer than 150,000 clones, with around 79% occurring only once. This specimen belongs to a study of cytomegalovirus exposure and HLA in healthy donors. Study details: Clustering assigned about 79% of the roughly 400 genotyped donors to the Caucasian-associated ancestry cluster.

The donors gave bone marrow, and they were healthy. Study observations and caveats: Several of the most significant clusters appeared linked to common viral pathogens, based on a later analysis.

The gene calls are TRBV5-1 and TRBJ2-2; tentatively, D is TRBD2 (5 bases). The clonotype comes from a male donor in good health and CMV-seronegative. Sequencing was done on a sample of PBMCs. This CDR3 reads CASSLMVAGFKTGELFF. The CDR3 DNA follows: TGCGCCAGCAGCTTGATGGTCGCGGGTTTTAAAACCGGGGAGCTGTTTTTT.